This TCR beta chain was identified in a study of OX40 agonist ivuxolimab in advanced cancers. J gave up 3 bases and V 2 bases, and 6 bases lay outside the gene matches. This CDR3 spans 14 amino acids. Germline V gene lookup returns CDR1 GTSNPN and CDR2 SVGIG (reference sequence). Sequencing used immunoSEQ multiplex PCR; TCRdb keeps in-frame clones, though not all of them. Here the sample spans about 60,000 clones, 83% being singletons. Specimen: CD4+ or CD8+ T cells sorted from blood, collected in a trial of the OX40 agonist ivuxolimab. The V call is TRBV30, the J call TRBJ2-5, with 7 bases lining up with TRBD1. This clonotype originated in an adult with an advanced solid tumor such as melanoma, head and neck, liver or kidney cancer. The CDR3 nucleotides are TGTGCCTGGAGTCGAGACAGGGTCAAAGAGACCCAGTACTTC. The encoded protein is CAWSRDRVKETQYF.